The next 16 T cell receptor beta chains were all read from a single sample in a study of cytomegalovirus exposure and HLA in healthy donors. Use of 60 Vbeta and 13 Jbeta primers characterized the PCR. Some clones are missing from TCRdb's copy, which holds only in-frame ones; the method was immunoSEQ multiplex PCR. The table records approximately 97,000 clones, 79% of them present only once. Sequenced material: PBMCs. The receptors originated from a male donor in good health and CMV-seropositive.

This clone has more than one count but fewer than ten. This rearrangement joins TRBV30 to TRBJ1-2; a weak D match, TRBD1 (5 bases). CDR3 length equals 14 residues. V lost 3 bases and J lost 1, with 12 bases in between. CDR1 and CDR2 (germline): GTSNPN, SVGIG (reference sequence). CDR3 bases: TGTGCCTGGAGCCCGGGACTCCGTAACTATGGCTACACCTTC. It translates to CAWSPGLRNYGYTF.

This chain links TRBV12-5 with TRBJ1-1, with no clear D. The length of the CDR3 is 13 residues. CDR1 LGHNT and CDR2 FRNRAP come from the germline V gene. V was pared by 4 bases and J by 2 bases, with 8 bases between. In nucleotides, the CDR3 is TGTGCTAGTGGTTCGTCGCTAAACACTGAAGCTTTCTTT. Translating gives CASGSSLNTEAFF.

V and J are TRBV9 and TRBJ2-5; 7 bases are a match to TRBD2. The CDR3 consists of 14 residues. The germline V gene has CDR1 SGDLS and CDR2 YYNGEE. With 2 bases clipped from V and 5 bases from J, the junction kept 6 bases outside the gene matches. CDR3 nucleotide sequence: TGTGCCAGCAGCGTGACTAGCCTGGGGGAGACCCAGTACTTC. Protein sequence: CASSVTSLGETQYF.

V gene TRBV4-1 combines with J gene TRBJ2-3; 10 positions match TRBD1. The CDR3 length is 18 residues. Trimming took 1 base from V and 1 from J; bases not matched to a gene: 8. Germline V lookup: CDR1 MGHRA, CDR2 YSYEKL. DNA for the CDR3: TGCGCCAGCAGCCAAGCAACCCCCGGGACAGGGGGCACAGATACGCAGTATTTT. It specifies CASSQATPGTGGTDTQYF.

CDR3 sequence reads: CASSVGGGAPETQYF. CDR3 nucleotide sequence: TGTGCCAGCAGCGTAGGCGGGGGGGCACCAGAGACCCAGTACTTC. The chain employs TRBV9 and TRBJ2-5; 9 positions agree with TRBD2. Per germline, CDR1 SGDLS and CDR2 YYNGEE. CDR3 size: 15 residues. Trimming at V came to 0 bases and at J to 4 bases, leaving 4 bases not matched to a gene.

The rearrangement uses TRBV2 and TRBJ2-3, with TRBD1 matching over 10 bases. Germline lookup yields CDR1 SNHLY and CDR2 FYNNEI. This CDR3 is 15 amino acids long. V lost 5 bases to trimming and J lost 4 bases; unmatched junction nucleotides: 6. The CDR3 DNA sequence: TGTGCCAGCAGTCTCACCGGGACAGGGGCAGATACGCAGTATTTT. Amino acids: CASSLTGTGADTQYF. The whole variable domain, remainder taken from reference TRBV2 and TRBJ2-3, is EPEVTQTPSHQVTQMGQEVILRCVPISNHLYFYWYRQILGQKVEFLVSFYNNEISEKSEIFDDQFSVERPDGSNFTLKIRSTKLEDSAMYFCASSLTGTGADTQYFGPGTRLTVL.

The count of this clone is one. V usage is TRBV14 and J usage is TRBJ1-2, with a weak D call TRBD1 (5 bases). Germline V gene data show CDR1 as SGHDN and CDR2 as FVKESK. The V gene lost 0 bases and the J gene lost 5 bases, with 13 bases spanning the gap. This CDR3 is 15 amino acids long. The CDR3 here is CASSQEWRGGYGYTF. DNA for the CDR3: TGTGCCAGCAGCCAAGAGTGGAGGGGAGGGTATGGCTACACCTTC.

The chain couples TRBV19 to TRBJ1-6; D gene uncertain. Deletions cut 5 bases from V and 7 bases from J, with 9 bases between. CDR3 length: 13 amino acids. From germline, CDR1 is LNHDA and CDR2 SQIVND (reference sequence). The CDR3 reads CASSPSGNSPLHF. The CDR3 DNA is TGTGCCAGTAGTCCGTCAGGAAATTCACCCCTCCACTTT.

This clone was picked up a small number of times. V gene TRBV2 combines with J gene TRBJ1-2; TRBD1 matches 9 bases. Trimming removed 11 bases from V and 6 bases from J; junction bases left unmatched: 4. There are 11 residues in the CDR3. CDR1 and CDR2 (germline): SNHLY, FYNNEI. The CDR3 sequence: CAGYRGHGYTF. In DNA, the CDR3 is TGTGCCGGCTACAGGGGGCATGGCTACACCTTC.

The V gene is TRBV29-1, the J gene TRBJ2-3; D gene ambiguous. Trimming left V 7 bases short and J 6 bases short, with 14 bases between. The CDR3 runs 12 residues. CDR1 is SQVTM and CDR2 is ANQGSEA in the germline V gene. CDR3 nucleotides: TGCAGCGGGTATAGAGACTCCGATACGCAGTATTTT. Its protein is CSGYRDSDTQYF.

The chain combines TRBV18 with TRBJ1-1; 7 bases agree with TRBD1. There are 15 residues in the CDR3. Losses at the gene ends were 6 bases for V and 0 bases for J; bases not matched to a gene: 7. The V gene's germline CDR1 is KGHSH and CDR2 LQKENI. The CDR3 DNA reads as TGTGCCAGCTCCTTGGGACAGACCCTGAACACTGAAGCTTTCTTT. As protein: CASSLGQTLNTEAFF.

The rearrangement links TRBV30 to TRBJ2-5; 7 bases align to TRBD1. The length of the CDR3 is 15 residues. Per the germline V gene, CDR1 is GTSNPN and CDR2 is SVGIG (reference sequence). V lost 2 bases and J lost 0; bases outside the gene matches: 6. CDR3 DNA: TGTGCCTGGAGTACGGGACAGCGCAACCAAGAGACCCAGTACTTC. Its translation: CAWSTGQRNQETQYF.

This chain uses TRBV2 with TRBJ1-6; 10 bases align to TRBD1. The V segment lost 5 bases and the J segment 11 bases; nucleotides outside the gene matches: 9. The CDR3 runs to 15 residues. CDR1 is SNHLY and CDR2 is FYNNEI in the germline V gene. The CDR3 spells CASSSDRGGVPPLHF. The CDR3 nucleotides read TGTGCCAGCAGTTCGGACAGGGGGGGGGTGCCACCCCTCCACTTT.

This chain joins TRBV7-9 and TRBJ2-2; D might be TRBD1 (5 bases). V was shortened by 6 bases and J by 0 bases, with 11 bases between the two germline ends. CDR1 is SEHNR and CDR2 is FQNEAQ in the germline V gene (reference sequence). This CDR3 is 15 amino acids long. CDR3: CASRPGKSNTGELFF. DNA for the CDR3: TGTGCCAGCAGACCAGGGAAGTCGAACACCGGGGAGCTGTTTTTT.

The chain carries TRBV2 and TRBJ1-5; 7 bases map to TRBD1. CDR3 length equals 15 residues. Germline lookup yields CDR1 SNHLY and CDR2 FYNNEI. V was clipped by 4 bases and J by 0 bases; unmatched bases: 3. CDR3 nucleotide sequence: TGTGCCAGCAGTGCGTACAGGGGTAGCAATCAGCCCCAGCATTTT. It encodes CASSAYRGSNQPQHF.

This chain uses TRBV15 with TRBJ1-1; TRBD1 might be the D (5 bases). Germline V gives CDR1 LNHNV, CDR2 YYDKDF (reference sequence). CDR3 length: 17 residues. V was trimmed by 5 bases and J by 1 base, leaving 20 bases between them. In nucleotides, the CDR3 is TGTGCCACCAGCTCAGGGCCCTACTCGACAGCGAACACTGAAGCTTTCTTT. This encodes CATSSGPYSTANTEAFF.